The entry below describes one TCR beta chain. Its antigen specificity is not known. The record has no base qualities; no much larger clone is one base away. TCRbeta CDR3 regions were amplified from genomic DNA by means of the immunoSEQ Assay, a bias-controlled multiplex PCR. The paper's processing steps were these. Nucleated cell counts per sample were estimated from amplification of reference gene primers within the assay. To quantify the absolute abundance of each unique TCRbeta CDR3 rearrangement, sequence reads were collapsed and filtered. For each sample, productive Simpson clonality was calculated as the square root of Simpson's diversity index across productive rearrangements. TCRdb took over this immuneACCESS table, retaining in-frame rearrangements with V and J assigned. Such tables are incomplete; in checked studies, under half of the missing clones stem from an unresolved V gene, and the remainder is unexplained. V, J and clone size are taken as reported in that table, and D and trimming were inferred from the DNA itself. The sample profile shows a few hundred thousand clones; about 90% of them were found once. Around 5% of the sample belongs to the ten largest clones.

Participants in the prospective study were aged 18 to 89 years, lived in under 30 United States geographic areas, and enrolled through a virtual design. In the prospective study, cohorts were assigned on the basis of participant-reported clinical history obtained from a screening survey and a study questionnaire. For ImmuneRACE Cohort 3, a participant was defined as recovered based on two consecutive negative NP/OP PCR tests, clearance by a healthcare professional, or resolution of symptoms. In the prospective study, mobile phlebotomists collected whole blood, serum and a nasopharyngeal or oropharyngeal swab from each participant. Additional blood draws and questionnaires over an approximately 2-month period could optionally be provided by prospective study participants. Prospective study blood samples were shipped either frozen or at room temperature before DNA extraction. The sample comes from a study of blood T cell repertoires in COVID-19 (TCRdb year 2020). Regarding the complete study: Samples covering the acute and convalescent phases of COVID-19 were provided by collaborators in the United States, Italy and Spain. Subjects who had been exposed to COVID-19, were actively infected with it, or had recovered from it provided the deeply sampled blood TCRbeta repertoires that made up the dataset. The material from the prospective study consisted of cDNA or gDNA derived from T cells, B-cell-depleted T cells, or PBMCs. Sample metadata almost always included a de-identified subject ID, COVID-19 status, age in years and sex. The samples were drawn from the first 160 participants of the ongoing ImmuneRACE study and from 1,254 subjects provided by 6 global collaborators. The repertoires were released in a freely available public database intended as a resource for research on the immune response to SARS-CoV-2. Where available, HLA class I and class II types were taken from metadata supplied by the sample provider and were not determined by assay-based typing.

Study-wide findings and limitations: The quantity of clinical and demographic metadata differed by source and by participant and was supplied without curation.

Including cysteine and phenylalanine, the CDR3 has 15 amino acids. Only the CDR3 DNA is retained, 45 bases long and in frame from the first base. V and J are truncated by 0 bases and 4 bases respectively, leaving an intervening sequence of 12 bases. CDR1 and CDR2, per the germline V gene (reference sequence), are MNHEY and SMNVEV. The chain is made from TRBV27 and TRBJ1-1; the D gene identity is not certain. The clonotype was recovered from a man aged 30 to 39 who had recovered from COVID-19. Specimen: PBMCs or T cells enriched from blood (not recorded which). The bases are TGTGCCAGCAGTTTATCGATCGAGGGCTCCACTGAAGCTTTCTTT. This gives the protein CASSLSIEGSTEAFF.